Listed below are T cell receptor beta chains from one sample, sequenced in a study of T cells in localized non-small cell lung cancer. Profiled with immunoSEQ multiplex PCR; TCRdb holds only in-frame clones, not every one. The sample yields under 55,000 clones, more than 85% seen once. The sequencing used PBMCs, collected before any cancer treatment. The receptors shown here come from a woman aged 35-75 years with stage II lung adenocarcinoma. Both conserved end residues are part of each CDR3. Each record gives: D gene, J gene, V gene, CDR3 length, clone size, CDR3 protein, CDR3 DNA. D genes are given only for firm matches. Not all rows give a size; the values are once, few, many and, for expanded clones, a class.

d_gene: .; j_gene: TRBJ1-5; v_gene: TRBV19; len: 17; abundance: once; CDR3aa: CASTLRLGNSLNQPQHF; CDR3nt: TGTGCCAGTACCCTTAGGTTAGGTAACTCCCTCAATCAGCCCCAGCATTTT
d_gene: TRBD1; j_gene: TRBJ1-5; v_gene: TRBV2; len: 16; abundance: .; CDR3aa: CASRDRRQGEKQPQHF; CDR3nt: TGTGCCAGCAGAGACCGCAGACAGGGAGAAAAGCAGCCCCAGCATTTT
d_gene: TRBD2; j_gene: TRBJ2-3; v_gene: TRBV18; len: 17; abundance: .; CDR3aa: CASSPLGTSGGMDTQYF; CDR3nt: TGTGCCAGCTCACCGCTCGGGACTAGCGGGGGGATGGATACGCAGTATTTT
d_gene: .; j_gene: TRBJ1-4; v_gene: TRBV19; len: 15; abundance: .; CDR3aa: CASRPQPRRNEKLFF; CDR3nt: TGTGCCAGTAGACCTCAACCCCGGAGGAATGAAAAACTGTTTTTT
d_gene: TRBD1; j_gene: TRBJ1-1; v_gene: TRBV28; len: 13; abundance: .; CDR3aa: CASLDRGNTEAFF; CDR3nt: TGTGCCAGCCTTGACAGGGGGAACACTGAAGCTTTCTTT
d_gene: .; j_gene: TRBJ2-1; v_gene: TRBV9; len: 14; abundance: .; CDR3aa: CASGGPPPNNEQFF; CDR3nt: TGTGCCAGCGGGGGACCCCCACCAAACAATGAGCAGTTCTTC
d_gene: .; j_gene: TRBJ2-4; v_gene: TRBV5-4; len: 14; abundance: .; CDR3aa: CASSPAGGKNIQYF; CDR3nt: TGTGCCAGCAGCCCAGCCGGGGGAAAAAACATTCAGTACTTC
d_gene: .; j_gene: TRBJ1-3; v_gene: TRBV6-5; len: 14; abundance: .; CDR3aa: CASSSGGSGNTIYF; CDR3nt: TGTGCCAGCAGTTCGGGTGGCTCTGGAAACACCATATATTTT
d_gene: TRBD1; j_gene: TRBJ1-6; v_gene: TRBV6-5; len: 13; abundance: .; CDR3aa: CASRGQENSPLHF; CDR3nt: TGTGCCAGCAGGGGACAGGAGAATTCACCCCTCCACTTT
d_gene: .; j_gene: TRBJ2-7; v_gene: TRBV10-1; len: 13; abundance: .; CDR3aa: CASSERQGGEQYF; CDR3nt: TGCGCCAGCAGTGAACGACAGGGAGGGGAGCAGTACTTC
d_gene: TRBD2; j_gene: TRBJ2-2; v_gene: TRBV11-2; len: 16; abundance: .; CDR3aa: CASSPFSGRNTGELFF; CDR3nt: TGTGCCAGCAGCCCTTTTAGCGGGAGGAACACCGGGGAGCTGTTTTTT
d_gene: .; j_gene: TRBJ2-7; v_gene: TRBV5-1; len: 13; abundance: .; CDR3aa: CASSLSTGYEQYF; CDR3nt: TGCGCCAGCAGCTTGTCTACGGGCTACGAGCAGTACTTC
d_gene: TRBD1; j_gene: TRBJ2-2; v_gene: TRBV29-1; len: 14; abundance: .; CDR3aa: CSVVRQGHTGELFF; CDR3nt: TGCAGCGTTGTTCGACAGGGTCACACCGGGGAGCTGTTTTTT
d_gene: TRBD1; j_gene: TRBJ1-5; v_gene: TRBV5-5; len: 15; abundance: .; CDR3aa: CASSLDRGTNQPQHF; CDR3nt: TGTGCCAGCAGCTTGGACAGGGGGACGAATCAGCCCCAGCATTTT
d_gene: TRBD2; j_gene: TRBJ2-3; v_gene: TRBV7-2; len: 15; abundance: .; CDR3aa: CASSRTSVSTDTQYF; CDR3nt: TGTGCCAGCAGCCGTACTAGCGTAAGCACAGATACGCAGTATTTT
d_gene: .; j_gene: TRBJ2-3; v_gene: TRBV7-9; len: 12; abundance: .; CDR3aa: CASSLESDTQYF; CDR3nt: TGTGCCAGCAGCTTAGAGTCGGATACGCAGTATTTT
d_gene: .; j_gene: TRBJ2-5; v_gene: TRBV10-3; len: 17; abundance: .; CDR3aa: CAISESKAGAYQETQYF; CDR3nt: TGTGCCATCAGTGAGTCGAAGGCGGGGGCGTACCAAGAGACCCAGTACTTC
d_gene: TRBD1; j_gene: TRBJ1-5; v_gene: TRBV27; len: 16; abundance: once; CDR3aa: CASSPVLGQTNQPQHF; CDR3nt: TGTGCCAGCAGTCCCGTCCTGGGACAGACCAATCAGCCCCAGCATTTT
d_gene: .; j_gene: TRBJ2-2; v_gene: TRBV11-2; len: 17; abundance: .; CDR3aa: CASSFNSRELNTGELFF; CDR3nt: TGTGCCAGCAGCTTTAATTCTCGTGAGTTGAACACCGGGGAGCTGTTTTTT
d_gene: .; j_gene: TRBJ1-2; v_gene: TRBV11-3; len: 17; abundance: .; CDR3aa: CASSPGRPVLVNYGYTF; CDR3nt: TGTGCCAGCAGCCCGGGAAGGCCAGTACTCGTTAACTATGGCTACACCTTC
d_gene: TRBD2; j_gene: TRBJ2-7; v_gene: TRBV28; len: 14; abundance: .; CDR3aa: CASSRLAGPYEQYF; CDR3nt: TGTGCCAGCAGCCGACTAGCGGGACCGTACGAGCAGTACTTC
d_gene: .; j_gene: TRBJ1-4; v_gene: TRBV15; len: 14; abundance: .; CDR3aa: CATKGQAFDEKLFF; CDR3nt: TGTGCCACCAAAGGTCAGGCCTTCGATGAAAAACTGTTTTTT
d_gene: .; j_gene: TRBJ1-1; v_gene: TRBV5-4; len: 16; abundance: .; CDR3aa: CASSLGGASRVGEAFF; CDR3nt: TGTGCCAGCAGCTTGGGGGGGGCCAGTCGAGTGGGTGAAGCTTTCTTT
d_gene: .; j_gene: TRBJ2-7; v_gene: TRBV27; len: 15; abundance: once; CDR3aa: CARGIDSPQSYEQYF; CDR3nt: TGTGCCAGGGGGATTGACAGCCCCCAATCCTACGAGCAGTACTTC
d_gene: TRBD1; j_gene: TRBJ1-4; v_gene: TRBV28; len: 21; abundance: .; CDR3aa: CASSSWSAGGAAVPIVGKLFF; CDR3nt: TGTGCCAGCAGTTCATGGTCGGCAGGGGGCGCGGCAGTCCCGATAGTCGGAAAACTGTTTTTT
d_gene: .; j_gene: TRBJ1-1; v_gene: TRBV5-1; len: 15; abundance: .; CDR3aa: CASSLEWGAHTEAFF; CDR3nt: TGCGCCAGCAGCTTGGAGTGGGGGGCACACACTGAAGCTTTCTTT
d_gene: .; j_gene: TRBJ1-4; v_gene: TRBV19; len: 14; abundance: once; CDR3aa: CASRDGATNEKLFF; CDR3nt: TGTGCCAGTAGGGATGGGGCAACTAATGAAAAACTGTTTTTT
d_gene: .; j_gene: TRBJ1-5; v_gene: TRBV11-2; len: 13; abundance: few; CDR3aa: CASSPGTNQPQHF; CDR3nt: TGTGCCAGCAGCCCTGGGACGAATCAGCCCCAGCATTTT
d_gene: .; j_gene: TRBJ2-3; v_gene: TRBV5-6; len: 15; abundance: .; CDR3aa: CASSLGATSTDTQYF; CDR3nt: TGTGCCAGCAGCTTGGGCGCGACAAGCACAGATACGCAGTATTTT
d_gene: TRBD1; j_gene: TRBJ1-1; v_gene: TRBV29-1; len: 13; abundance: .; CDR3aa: CSAPGQGNPEAFF; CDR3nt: TGCAGCGCCCCGGGACAGGGAAACCCTGAAGCTTTCTTT
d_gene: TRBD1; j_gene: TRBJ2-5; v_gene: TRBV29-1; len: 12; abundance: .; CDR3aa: CSVDRGLETQYF; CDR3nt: TGCAGCGTGGACAGGGGTTTGGAGACCCAGTACTTC
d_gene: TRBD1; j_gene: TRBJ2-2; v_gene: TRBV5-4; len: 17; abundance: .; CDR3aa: CASSHPGQGARTGELFF; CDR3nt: TGTGCCAGCAGCCATCCGGGACAGGGGGCGCGCACCGGGGAGCTGTTTTTT
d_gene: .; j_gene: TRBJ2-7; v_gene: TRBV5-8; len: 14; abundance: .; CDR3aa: CASSLLADSYEQYF; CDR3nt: TGTGCCAGCAGCTTGCTGGCCGACTCCTACGAGCAGTACTTC
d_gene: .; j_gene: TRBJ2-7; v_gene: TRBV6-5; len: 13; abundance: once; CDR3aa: CASTSEITYEQYF; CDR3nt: TGTGCCAGCACCTCCGAAATTACCTACGAGCAGTACTTC
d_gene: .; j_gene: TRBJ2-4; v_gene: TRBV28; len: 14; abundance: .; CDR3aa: CASSLKGSGNIQYF; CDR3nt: TGTGCCAGCAGTTTAAAGGGTTCCGGAAACATTCAGTACTTC
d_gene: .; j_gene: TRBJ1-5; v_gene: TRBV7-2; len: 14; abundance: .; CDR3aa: CASSFQTFNQPQHF; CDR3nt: TGTGCCAGCAGCTTCCAAACCTTCAATCAGCCCCAGCATTTT
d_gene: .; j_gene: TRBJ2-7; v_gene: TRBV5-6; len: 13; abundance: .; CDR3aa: CASSLGRGAKQYF; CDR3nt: TGTGCCAGCAGCTTGGGGCGCGGTGCCAAGCAGTACTTC
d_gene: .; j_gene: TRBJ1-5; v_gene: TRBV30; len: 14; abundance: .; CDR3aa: CAWSVGQINQPQHF; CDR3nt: TGTGCCTGGAGTGTGGGGCAGATCAATCAGCCCCAGCATTTT
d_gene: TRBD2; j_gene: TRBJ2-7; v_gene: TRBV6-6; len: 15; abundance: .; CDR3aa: CASRKGTSGIYEQYF; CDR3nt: TGTGCCAGCAGGAAGGGGACTAGCGGAATCTACGAGCAGTACTTC
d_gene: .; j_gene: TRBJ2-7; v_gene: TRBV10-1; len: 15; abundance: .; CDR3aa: CASSEGSSNSYEQYF; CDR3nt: TGCGCCAGCAGTGAGGGCTCTTCTAACTCCTACGAGCAGTACTTC
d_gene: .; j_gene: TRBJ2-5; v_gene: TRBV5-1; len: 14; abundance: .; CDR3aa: CASSTNDGLETQYF; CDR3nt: TGCGCCAGCAGCACGAATGACGGACTAGAGACCCAGTACTTC
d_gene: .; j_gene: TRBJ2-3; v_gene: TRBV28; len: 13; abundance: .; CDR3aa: CAIDGDVGDTQYF; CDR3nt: TGTGCCATTGATGGGGATGTGGGAGATACGCAGTATTTT
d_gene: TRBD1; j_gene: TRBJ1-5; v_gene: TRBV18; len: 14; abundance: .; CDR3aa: CASSPEQGNQPQHF; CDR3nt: TGTGCCAGCTCACCAGAACAGGGGAATCAGCCCCAGCATTTT
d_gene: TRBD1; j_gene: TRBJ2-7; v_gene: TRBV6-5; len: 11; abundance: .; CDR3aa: CASSPDRELYF; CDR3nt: TGTGCCAGCAGCCCCGACAGGGAACTGTACTTC
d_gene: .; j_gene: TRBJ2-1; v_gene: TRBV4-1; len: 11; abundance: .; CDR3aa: CASSQGLLQLF; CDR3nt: TGCGCCAGCAGCCAGGGGTTATTACAGCTCTTC
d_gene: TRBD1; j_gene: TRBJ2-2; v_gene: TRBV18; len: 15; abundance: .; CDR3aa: CASSPQGTGPGELFF; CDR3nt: TGTGCCAGCTCACCCCAGGGGACAGGGCCCGGGGAGCTGTTTTTT
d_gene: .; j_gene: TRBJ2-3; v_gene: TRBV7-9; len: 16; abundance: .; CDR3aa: CASSSGEILGSDTQYF; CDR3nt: TGTGCCAGCAGCTCCGGGGAGATATTGGGGTCAGATACGCAGTATTTT
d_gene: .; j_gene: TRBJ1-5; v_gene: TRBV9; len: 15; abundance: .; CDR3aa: CASSAKGDPNQPQHF; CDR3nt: TGTGCCAGCAGCGCTAAGGGGGATCCCAATCAGCCCCAGCATTTT
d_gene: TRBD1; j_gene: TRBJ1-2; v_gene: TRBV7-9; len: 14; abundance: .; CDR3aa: CASSFGQGSYGYTF; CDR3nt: TGTGCCAGCAGCTTCGGACAGGGGAGCTATGGCTACACCTTC
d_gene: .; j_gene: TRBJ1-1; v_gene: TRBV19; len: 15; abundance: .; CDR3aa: CASSMPAGGNTEAFF; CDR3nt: TGTGCCAGTAGTATGCCCGCGGGGGGGAACACTGAAGCTTTCTTT
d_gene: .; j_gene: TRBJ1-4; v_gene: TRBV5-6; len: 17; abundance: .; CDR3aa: CASSFQVGYLAREKLFF; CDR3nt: TGTGCCAGCAGCTTCCAGGTGGGGTACCTGGCCCGTGAAAAACTGTTTTTT
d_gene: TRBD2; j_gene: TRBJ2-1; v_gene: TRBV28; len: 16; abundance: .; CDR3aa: CASSSVAGESYNEQFF; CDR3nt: TGTGCCAGCAGTTCAGTAGCGGGAGAATCCTACAATGAGCAGTTCTTC
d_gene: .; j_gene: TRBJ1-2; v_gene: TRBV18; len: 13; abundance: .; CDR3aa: CASSPEDMGGYTF; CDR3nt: TGTGCCAGCTCACCAGAGGACATGGGTGGCTACACCTTC
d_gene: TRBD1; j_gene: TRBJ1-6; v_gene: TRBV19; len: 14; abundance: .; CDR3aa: CASSTRQGNSPLHF; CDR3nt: TGTGCCAGTAGTACCAGACAGGGTAATTCACCCCTCCACTTT
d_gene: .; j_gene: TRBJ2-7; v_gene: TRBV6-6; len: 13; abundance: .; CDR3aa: CASKAREVYEQYF; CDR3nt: TGTGCCAGCAAGGCCAGGGAAGTGTACGAGCAGTACTTC
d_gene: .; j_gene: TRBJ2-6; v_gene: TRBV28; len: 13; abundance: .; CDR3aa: CASMASGANVLTF; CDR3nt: TGTGCCAGCATGGCCTCTGGGGCCAACGTCCTGACTTTC
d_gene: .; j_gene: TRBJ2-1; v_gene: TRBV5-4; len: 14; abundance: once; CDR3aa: CASSPRTLPNEQFF; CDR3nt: TGTGCCAGCAGCCCCCGGACTCTCCCTAATGAGCAGTTCTTC
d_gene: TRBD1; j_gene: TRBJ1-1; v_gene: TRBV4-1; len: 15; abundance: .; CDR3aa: CASSGLGQSNTEAFF; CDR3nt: TGCGCCAGCAGCGGCCTGGGACAGTCGAACACTGAAGCTTTCTTT
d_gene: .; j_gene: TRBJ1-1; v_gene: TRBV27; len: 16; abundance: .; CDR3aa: CASSLYFATVTAEAFF; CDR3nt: TGTGCCAGCAGTTTATATTTCGCGACAGTTACGGCTGAAGCTTTCTTT
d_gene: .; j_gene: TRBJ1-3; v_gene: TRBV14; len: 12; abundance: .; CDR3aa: CASSHSQDTIYF; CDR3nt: TGTGCCAGCAGCCATTCACAAGACACCATATATTTT